The source of this T cell receptor beta chain is a study of identical twins. This clonotype turned up a few times. The CDR3 consists of 15 residues. With 2 bases removed from V and 0 bases from J, the gap between germline ends came to 12 bases. CDR1 is DFQATT, CDR2 SNEGSKA, per germline (reference sequence). Only healthy Caucasians were included as donors. TCRdb recomputed calls from the 5' RACE reads with MiXCR, one row per CDR3 protein. The sample yields about 470,000 distinct CDR3 sequences, 24% seen once. These records were also assigned to another study, of T cells expressing NK-cell markers.

The TCR was taken from a woman in her late teens or twenties in good health. The gene calls are TRBV20-1 and TRBJ2-3, with D possibly matching TRBD1 (5 bases). Sequenced sample: CD4+ T cells sorted from blood. The CDR3 bases are TGCAGTGCTAGATTTCAGGCAGGGAGCACAGATACGCAGTATTTT. This gives the protein CSARFQAGSTDTQYF.